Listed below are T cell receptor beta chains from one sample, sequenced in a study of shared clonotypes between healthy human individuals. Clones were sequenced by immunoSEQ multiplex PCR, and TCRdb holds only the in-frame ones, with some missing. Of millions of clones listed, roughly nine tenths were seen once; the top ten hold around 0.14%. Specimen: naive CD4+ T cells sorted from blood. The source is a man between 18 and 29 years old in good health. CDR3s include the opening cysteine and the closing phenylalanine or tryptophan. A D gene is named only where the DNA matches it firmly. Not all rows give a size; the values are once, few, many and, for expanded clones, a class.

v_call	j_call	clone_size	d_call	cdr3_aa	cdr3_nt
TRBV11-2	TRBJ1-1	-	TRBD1	CASSLFEGASEAFF	TGTGCCAGCAGCTTATTTGAGGGGGCCAGTGAAGCTTTCTTT
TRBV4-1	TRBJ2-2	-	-	CASSQNTYFTGELFF	TGCGCCAGCAGCCAAAACACCTATTTCACCGGGGAGCTGTTTTTT
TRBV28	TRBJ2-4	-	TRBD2	CASALERGLAGGKNIQYF	TGTGCCAGCGCCCTGGAGAGGGGACTAGCGGGGGGGAAAAACATTCAGTACTTC
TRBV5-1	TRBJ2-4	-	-	CASSLWGQGNIQYF	TGCGCCAGCAGCTTGTGGGGGCAGGGGAACATTCAGTACTTC
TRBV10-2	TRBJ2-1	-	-	CASSEGARFF	TGCGCCAGCAGTGAGGGGGCAAGGTTCTTC
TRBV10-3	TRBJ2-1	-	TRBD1	CAISESPGQGNNEQFF	TGTGCCATCAGTGAGTCACCGGGACAGGGAAACAATGAGCAGTTCTTC
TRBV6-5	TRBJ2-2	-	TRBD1	CASGRDRRDTGELFF	TGTGCCAGCGGCCGGGACAGGAGAGACACCGGGGAGCTGTTTTTT
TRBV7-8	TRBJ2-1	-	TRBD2	CASSLKPRTSGGARRSYNEQFF	TGTGCCAGCAGCTTAAAGCCCAGGACTAGCGGGGGGGCCAGGCGCTCCTACAATGAGCAGTTCTTC
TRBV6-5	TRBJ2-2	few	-	CASSPRQNTGELFF	TGTGCCAGCAGTCCCCGACAGAACACCGGGGAGCTGTTTTTT
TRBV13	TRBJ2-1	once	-	CASSLLYNEQFF	TGTGCCAGCAGCTTACTTTACAATGAGCAGTTCTTC
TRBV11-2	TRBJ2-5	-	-	CASSLGRGAQETQYF	TGTGCCAGCAGCTTAGGCAGGGGGGCGCAAGAGACCCAGTACTTC
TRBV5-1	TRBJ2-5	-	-	CASSPSGTNQETQYF	TGCGCCAGCAGCCCATCCGGGACCAATCAAGAGACCCAGTACTTC
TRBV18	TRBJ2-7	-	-	CASSQDRNGQYF	TGTGCCAGCTCCCAAGATAGAAACGGGCAGTACTTC
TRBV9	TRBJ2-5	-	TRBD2	CASSLGGLEEETQYF	TGTGCCAGCAGCCTAGGGGGACTAGAGGAAGAGACCCAGTACTTC
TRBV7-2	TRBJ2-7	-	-	CASSLEPGNYEQYF	TGTGCCAGCAGCTTAGAACCGGGAAACTACGAGCAGTACTTC
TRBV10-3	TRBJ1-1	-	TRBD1	CAITPTGGNTEAFF	TGTGCCATCACCCCGACAGGGGGGAACACTGAAGCTTTCTTT
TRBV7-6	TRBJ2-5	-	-	CASRLGPNQETQYF	TGTGCCAGCAGGTTAGGACCAAACCAAGAGACCCAGTACTTC
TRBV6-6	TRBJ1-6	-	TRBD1	CASSGQGISPLHF	TGTGCCAGCAGCGGACAGGGTATTTCACCCCTCCACTTT
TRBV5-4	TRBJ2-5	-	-	CATGGQETQYF	TGTGCCACCGGGGGACAAGAGACCCAGTACTTC
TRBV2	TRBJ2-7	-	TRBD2	CASSVAGGGSYEQYF	TGTGCCAGCAGTGTAGCGGGAGGTGGCTCCTACGAGCAGTACTTC
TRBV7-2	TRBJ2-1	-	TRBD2	CASSRTSGRYNEQFF	TGTGCCAGCAGCCGAACTAGCGGGAGATACAATGAGCAGTTCTTC
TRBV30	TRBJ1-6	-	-	CACPPDPPSPSPLHF	TGTGCCTGCCCTCCCGACCCCCCCTCCCCTTCACCCCTCCACTTT
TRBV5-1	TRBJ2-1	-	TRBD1	CASSSVLTGGAYNEQFF	TGCGCCAGCAGCTCAGTATTGACAGGGGGCGCCTACAATGAGCAGTTCTTC
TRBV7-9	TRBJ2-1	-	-	CASSLGGVYNEQFF	TGTGCCAGCAGCTTAGGGGGGGTTTACAATGAGCAGTTCTTC
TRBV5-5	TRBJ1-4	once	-	CASSTPASNEKLFF	TGTGCCAGCAGCACCCCCGCCTCTAATGAAAAACTGTTTTTT
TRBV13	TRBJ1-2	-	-	CASSSPTVYGYTF	TGTGCCAGCAGCTCCCCGACAGTCTATGGCTACACCTTC
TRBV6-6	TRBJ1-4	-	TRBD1	CASISGRQGGNEKLFF	TGTGCCAGCATCTCTGGGAGGCAGGGGGGTAATGAAAAACTGTTTTTT
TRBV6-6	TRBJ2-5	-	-	CASSPTGRQETQYF	TGTGCCAGCAGTCCTACCGGCCGGCAAGAGACCCAGTACTTC
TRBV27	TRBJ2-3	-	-	CASSLRRGYGTQYF	TGTGCCAGCAGTTTGCGTAGGGGCTACGGTACGCAGTATTTT
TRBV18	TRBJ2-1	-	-	CASSVLSNEQFF	TGTGCCAGCTCAGTACTAAGCAATGAGCAGTTCTTC
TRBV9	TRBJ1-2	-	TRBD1	CASTRQGVGPTTNYGYTF	TGTGCCAGCACCAGACAGGGAGTCGGCCCAACCACTAACTATGGCTACACCTTC
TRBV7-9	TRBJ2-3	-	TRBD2	CASSLFTSGRITDTQYF	TGTGCCAGCAGCTTATTTACTAGCGGGAGGATAACAGATACGCAGTATTTT
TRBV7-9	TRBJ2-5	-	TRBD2	CASSLGLEKETQYF	TGTGCCAGCAGCCTGGGACTAGAGAAAGAGACCCAGTACTTC
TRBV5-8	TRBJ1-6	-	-	CASSLAGNSENSPLHF	TGTGCCAGCAGCTTGGCCGGAAACAGCGAGAATTCACCCCTCCACTTT
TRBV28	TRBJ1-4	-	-	CASSSVGASEKLFF	TGTGCCAGCAGTTCCGTGGGGGCTAGCGAAAAACTGTTTTTT
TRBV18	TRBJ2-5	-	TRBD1	CASSPQGQVKGETQYF	TGTGCCAGCTCACCGCAGGGACAGGTGAAAGGGGAGACCCAGTACTTC
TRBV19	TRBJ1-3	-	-	CASSIMTLSGNTIYF	TGTGCCAGTAGCATAATGACTCTCTCTGGAAACACCATATATTTT
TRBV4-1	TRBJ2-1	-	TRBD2	CASSQGRTSGRHNEQFF	TGCGCCAGCAGCCAGGGCCGGACTAGCGGGAGACACAATGAGCAGTTCTTC
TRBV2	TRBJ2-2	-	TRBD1	CASGRGQGYTGELFF	TGTGCCAGCGGAAGGGGACAGGGCTACACCGGGGAGCTGTTTTTT
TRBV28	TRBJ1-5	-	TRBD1	CASSLLRGQVGQPQHF	TGTGCCAGCAGTTTATTAAGGGGACAGGTCGGTCAGCCCCAGCATTTT
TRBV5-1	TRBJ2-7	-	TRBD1	CASSYLDRGYEQYF	TGCGCCAGCAGCTACCTCGACAGGGGCTACGAGCAGTACTTC